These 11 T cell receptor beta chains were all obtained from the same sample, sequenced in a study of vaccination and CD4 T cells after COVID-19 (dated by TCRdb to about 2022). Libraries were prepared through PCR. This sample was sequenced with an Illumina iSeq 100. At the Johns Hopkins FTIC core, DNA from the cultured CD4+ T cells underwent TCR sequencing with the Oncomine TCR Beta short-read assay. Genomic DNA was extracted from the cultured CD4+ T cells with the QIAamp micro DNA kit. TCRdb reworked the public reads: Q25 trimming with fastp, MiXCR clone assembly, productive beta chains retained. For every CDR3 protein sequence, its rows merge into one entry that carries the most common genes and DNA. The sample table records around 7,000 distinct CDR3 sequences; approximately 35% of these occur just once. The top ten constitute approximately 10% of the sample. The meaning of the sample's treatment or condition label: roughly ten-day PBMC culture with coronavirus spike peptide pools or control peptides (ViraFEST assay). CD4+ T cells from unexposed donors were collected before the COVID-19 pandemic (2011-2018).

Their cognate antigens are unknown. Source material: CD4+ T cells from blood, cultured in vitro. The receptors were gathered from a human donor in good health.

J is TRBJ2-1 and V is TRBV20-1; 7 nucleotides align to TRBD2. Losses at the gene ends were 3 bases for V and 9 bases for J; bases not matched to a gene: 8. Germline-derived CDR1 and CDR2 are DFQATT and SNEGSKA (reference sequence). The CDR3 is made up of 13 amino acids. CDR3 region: CSASSGGGGEQFF. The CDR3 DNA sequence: TGCAGTGCTAGTTCCGGTGGGGGGGGTGAGCAGTTCTTC.

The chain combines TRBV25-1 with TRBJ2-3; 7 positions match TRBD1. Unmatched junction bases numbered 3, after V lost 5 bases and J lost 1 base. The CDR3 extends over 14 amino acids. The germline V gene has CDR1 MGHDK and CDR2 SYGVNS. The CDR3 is CASSPQGGTDTQYF. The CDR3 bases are TGTGCCAGCAGTCCCCAGGGGGGCACAGATACGCAGTATTTT.

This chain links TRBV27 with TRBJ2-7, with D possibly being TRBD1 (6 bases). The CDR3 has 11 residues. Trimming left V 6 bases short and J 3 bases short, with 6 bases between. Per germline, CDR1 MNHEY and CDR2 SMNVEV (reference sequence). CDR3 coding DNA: TGTGCCAGCAGCAGGGGCTACGAGCAGTACTTC. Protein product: CASSRGYEQYF.

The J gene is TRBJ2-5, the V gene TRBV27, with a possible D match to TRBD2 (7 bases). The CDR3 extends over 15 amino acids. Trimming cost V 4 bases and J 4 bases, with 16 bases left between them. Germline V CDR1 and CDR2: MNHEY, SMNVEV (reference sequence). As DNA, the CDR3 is TGTGCCAGCAGTTCGGGGGGCTTTCATCGAGAGACCCAGTACTTC. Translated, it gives CASSSGGFHRETQYF.

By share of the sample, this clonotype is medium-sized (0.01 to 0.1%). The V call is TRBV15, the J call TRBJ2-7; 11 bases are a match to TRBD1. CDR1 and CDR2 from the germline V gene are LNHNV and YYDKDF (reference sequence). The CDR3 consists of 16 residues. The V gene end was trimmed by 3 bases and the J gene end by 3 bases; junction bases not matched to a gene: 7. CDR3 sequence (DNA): TGTGCCACCAGCAGTCGCATGGGACAGGGGGGCTACGAGCAGTACTTC. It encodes CATSSRMGQGGYEQYF.

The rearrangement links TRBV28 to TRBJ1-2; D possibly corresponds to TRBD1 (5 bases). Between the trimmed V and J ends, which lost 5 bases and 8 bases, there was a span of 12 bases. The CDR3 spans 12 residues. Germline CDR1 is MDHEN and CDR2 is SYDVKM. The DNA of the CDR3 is TGTGCCAGCAGTCGTCAGGGTTACGGCTACACCTTC. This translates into CASSRQGYGYTF.

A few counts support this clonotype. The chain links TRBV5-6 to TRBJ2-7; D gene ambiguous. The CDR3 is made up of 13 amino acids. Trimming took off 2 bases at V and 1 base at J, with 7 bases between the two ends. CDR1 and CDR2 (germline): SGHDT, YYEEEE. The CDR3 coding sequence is TGTGCCAGCAGCTTAAGGATGTCCTACGAGCAGTACTTC. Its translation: CASSLRMSYEQYF.

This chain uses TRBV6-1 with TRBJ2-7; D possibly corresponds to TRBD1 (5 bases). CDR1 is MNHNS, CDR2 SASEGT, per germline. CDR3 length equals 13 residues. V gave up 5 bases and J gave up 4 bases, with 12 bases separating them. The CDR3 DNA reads TGTGCCAGCAGTACGGCCCAGGGATACGAGCAGTACTTC. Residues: CASSTAQGYEQYF.

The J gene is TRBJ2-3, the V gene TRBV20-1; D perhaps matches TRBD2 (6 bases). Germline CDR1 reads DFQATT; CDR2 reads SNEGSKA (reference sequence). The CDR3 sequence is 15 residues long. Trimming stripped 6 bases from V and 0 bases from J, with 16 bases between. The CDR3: CSASRDSLSTDTQYF. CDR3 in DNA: TGCAGTGCGTCTAGGGACTCCCTTAGCACAGATACGCAGTATTTT.

The CDR3 reads CASSLSLPGINYGYTF. CDR3 bases: TGTGCCAGCAGCTTAAGTCTCCCAGGGATAAACTATGGCTACACCTTC. This sequence joins TRBV7-3 and TRBJ1-2, with a weak D call TRBD1 (5 bases). The CDR3 consists of 16 residues. The germline CDR1 and CDR2 sequences are SGHTA and FQGTGA. With 1 base removed from V and 2 bases from J, the gap between germline ends came to 14 bases.

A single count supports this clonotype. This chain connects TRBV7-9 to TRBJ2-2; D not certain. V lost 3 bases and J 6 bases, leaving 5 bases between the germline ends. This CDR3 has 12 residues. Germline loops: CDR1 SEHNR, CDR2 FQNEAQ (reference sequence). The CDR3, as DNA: TGTGCCAGCAGCTTGTCAGCCGGGGAGCTGTTTTTT. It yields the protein CASSLSAGELFF. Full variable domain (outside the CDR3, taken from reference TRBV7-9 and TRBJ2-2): DTGVSQNPRHKITKRGQNVTFRCDPISEHNRLYWYRQTLGQGPEFLTYFQNEAQLEKSRLLSDRFSAERPKGSFSTLEIQRTEQGDSAMYLCASSLSAGELFFGEGSRLTVL.